These T cell receptor beta chains were read from a single sample in a study of CD8+CD57+ T cells in acquired aplastic anemia. Each CDR3 protein gets one entry after TCRdb re-called the reads with MiXCR. The sample lists 90,000 to 130,000 distinct CDR3 sequences; 51% were seen once. The sample was sorted CD4+, CD8+, or CD8+CD57+ T cells (not recorded which) from PBMCs. The receptors originated from a human donor in good health, serving as a control. The CDR3 runs from the conserved cysteine through the conserved F or W. A D gene is named only where the DNA matches it firmly. A row's size may be missing; if present it is once, few, many or a size class.

v_call: TRBV4-3
j_call: TRBJ2-2
d_call: .
clone_size: many
cdr3_nt: TGCGCCAGCAGCCAAGATTGGAGGGAGGCCACCGGGGAGCTGTTTTTT
cdr3_aa: CASSQDWREATGELFF

v_call: TRBV29-1
j_call: TRBJ2-1
d_call: .
clone_size: .
cdr3_nt: TGCAGAAACAATGAGCAGTTCTTC
cdr3_aa: CRNNEQFF

v_call: TRBV7-2
j_call: TRBJ2-2
d_call: TRBD1
clone_size: few
cdr3_nt: TGTGCCAGCAGCCCGGGACAGGTCGGGGAGCTGTTTTTT
cdr3_aa: CASSPGQVGELFF

v_call: TRBV11-2
j_call: TRBJ2-7
d_call: TRBD1
clone_size: many
cdr3_nt: TGTGCCAGCAGCTTAGAGGCAGGGGGAAGGAACGAGCAGTACTTC
cdr3_aa: CASSLEAGGRNEQYF

v_call: TRBV6-5
j_call: TRBJ2-3
d_call: TRBD1
clone_size: few
cdr3_nt: TGTGCCAGCAGTTTACTGGGGACAGGAGACACAGATACGCAGTATTTT
cdr3_aa: CASSLLGTGDTDTQYF

v_call: TRBV3-1
j_call: TRBJ2-1
d_call: .
clone_size: .
cdr3_nt: TGTGCCAGCACCCAGGGACACCTATACAATGAGCAGTTCTTC
cdr3_aa: CASTQGHLYNEQFF

v_call: TRBV6-1
j_call: TRBJ2-7
d_call: .
clone_size: many
cdr3_nt: TGTGCCAGCAGTCCTTTTAGCTCCTACGAGCAGTACTTC
cdr3_aa: CASSPFSSYEQYF

v_call: TRBV20-1
j_call: TRBJ2-7
d_call: TRBD1
clone_size: few
cdr3_nt: TGCAGTGCTAGAGATCCGCTGACAGGGTTGACCCTCGAGCAGTACTTC
cdr3_aa: CSARDPLTGLTLEQYF

v_call: TRBV12-3/TRBV12-4
j_call: TRBJ2-7
d_call: TRBD2
clone_size: many
cdr3_nt: TGTGCCAGCAGTTTAGCAGGCGGGGGGGCCTACGAGCAGTACTTC
cdr3_aa: CASSLAGGGAYEQYF

v_call: TRBV7-8
j_call: TRBJ2-7
d_call: .
clone_size: .
cdr3_nt: TGTGCCAGCAGCTTAGGTGCGGTCGGCCCCTCCTACGAGCAGTACTTC
cdr3_aa: CASSLGAVGPSYEQYF

v_call: TRBV7-8
j_call: TRBJ1-4
d_call: .
clone_size: many
cdr3_nt: TGTGCCAGCAGCTCGAGGGAGGGACCGGGTAATGAAAAACTGTTTTTT
cdr3_aa: CASSSREGPGNEKLFF

v_call: TRBV20-1
j_call: TRBJ2-2
d_call: TRBD2
clone_size: many
cdr3_nt: TGCAGTGCTAGGGGGACTAGCGGGGATTACACCGGGGAGCTGTTTTTT
cdr3_aa: CSARGTSGDYTGELFF